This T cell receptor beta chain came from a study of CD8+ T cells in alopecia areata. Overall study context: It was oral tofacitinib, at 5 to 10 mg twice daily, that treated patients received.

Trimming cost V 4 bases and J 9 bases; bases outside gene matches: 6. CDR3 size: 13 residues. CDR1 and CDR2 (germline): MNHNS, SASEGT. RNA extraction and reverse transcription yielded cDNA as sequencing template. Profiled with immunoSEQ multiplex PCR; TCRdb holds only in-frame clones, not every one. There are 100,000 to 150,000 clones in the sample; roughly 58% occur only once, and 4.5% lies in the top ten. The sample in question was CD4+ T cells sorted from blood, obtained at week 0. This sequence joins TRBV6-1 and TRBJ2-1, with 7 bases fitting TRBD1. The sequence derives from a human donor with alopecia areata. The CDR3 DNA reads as TGTGCCAGCAGTGTAACAGGGGTGGGTGAGCAGTTCTTC. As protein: CASSVTGVGEQFF.